The clone carrying this T cell receptor beta chain was seen only a few times. The antigen is unknown. The repertoire was sequenced with immunoSEQ multiplex PCR; TCRdb's copy has only in-frame clones and lacks some. In the table there are 26,000 or so clones, 62% of which are singletons. This entry is derived from a study of cytotoxic CD8 clonotypes in ibrutinib-treated CLL. About the study: The average sample held roughly 250,000 productive templates and about 94,000 productive rearrangements.

The study's findings and limits: Clonotypes that were public were uncommon, and they contracted or stayed stable on treatment. Having risen at ibrutinib response, clonality had fallen back toward baseline by progression.

CDR3 size: 18 residues. Per germline, CDR1 SNHLY and CDR2 FYNNEI. With 2 bases removed from V and 5 bases from J, the gap between germline ends came to 24 bases. This specimen was PBMCs, taken before ibrutinib treatment. The J gene is TRBJ2-5, the V gene TRBV2, with D possibly matching TRBD1 (6 bases). This sequence originates from a human donor with chronic lymphocytic leukemia. CDR3 in amino acids: CASSEPDSWTDFQETQYF. The CDR3 nucleotides read TGTGCCAGCAGTGAACCGGACTCCTGGACAGACTTCCAGGAGACCCAGTACTTC.